These 7 T cell receptor beta chains share one sample of origin, sequenced in a study of cytomegalovirus exposure and HLA in healthy donors. PCR primers comprised 60 Vbeta and 13 Jbeta primers. The data were produced by immunoSEQ multiplex PCR, yet TCRdb's version contains in-frame clones alone and is incomplete. The table shows 55,000 to 70,000 clones, with roughly two thirds occurring only once. Sequenced sample: PBMCs. All receptors come from a woman aged 45-65 years in good health and CMV-seronegative.

This clone was counted at least ten times. The rearrangement links TRBV6-4 to TRBJ2-7; 7 bases align to TRBD2. The CDR3 spans 13 residues. CDR1 MRHNA and CDR2 SNTAGT come from the germline V gene. J gave up 6 bases and V 3 bases, and 5 bases lay outside the gene matches. CDR3 nucleotide sequence: TGTGCCAGCAGTGAAGAAGCGGGAACCGAGCAGTACTTC. This codes for CASSEEAGTEQYF.

This chain connects TRBV27 to TRBJ2-7; TRBD2 aligns across 8 bases. The length of the CDR3 is 15 residues. V shed 5 bases, J shed 0 bases, and the junction held 6 bases outside the gene matches. Germline V CDR1 and CDR2: MNHEY, SMNVEV (reference sequence). The CDR3 loop is CASSPIAGHSYEQYF. The CDR3 DNA follows: TGTGCCAGCAGTCCCATAGCGGGGCACTCCTACGAGCAGTACTTC.

This clone was observed a few times. The chain carries TRBV4-2 and TRBJ2-3; D unresolved. The CDR3 spans 13 residues. The germline CDR1 and CDR2 sequences are LGHNA and YNFKEQ. V lost 2 bases, J lost 4 bases, and 7 bases lay in between. CDR3 protein: CASSQMGADTQYF. The CDR3 DNA reads as TGTGCCAGCAGCCAAATGGGCGCAGATACGCAGTATTTT.

The chain is built from TRBV5-1 and TRBJ2-1; 7 bases are shared with TRBD2. Looked up from germline, CDR1 is SGHRS and CDR2 is YFSETQ. Trimming cost V 1 base and J 3 bases; bases outside gene matches: 13. The CDR3 is 18 residues long. The CDR3 DNA reads as TGCGCCAGCAGCTTGTCGTTGCGGGGCCTAGCGGACTACAATGAGCAGTTCTTC. Translating it yields CASSLSLRGLADYNEQFF.

This clone was picked up one time. The V gene is TRBV18, the J gene TRBJ2-2, with TRBD1 matching over 7 bases. Unmatched junction bases numbered 7, after V lost 3 bases and J lost 9 bases. This CDR3 has 14 residues. The germline CDR1 and CDR2 sequences are KGHSH and LQKENI. The chain's CDR3 is CASSPSTGIRELFF. The CDR3 DNA follows: TGTGCCAGCTCACCGTCGACAGGGATACGGGAGCTGTTTTTT.

The chain carries TRBV28 and TRBJ1-2, with 8 bases fitting TRBD1. The germline gives CDR1 MDHEN, CDR2 SYDVKM. The CDR3 is 13 amino acids. The trim removed 9 bases at V and 4 bases at J, leaving 7 bases unmatched. The DNA of the CDR3 is TGTGCCAGTGTGGCAGGGGGCATCTATGGCTACACCTTC. Translating gives CASVAGGIYGYTF.

The chain carries TRBV19 and TRBJ1-4, with 8 bases matching TRBD1. Germline values: CDR1 LNHDA, CDR2 SQIVND (reference sequence). With 5 bases clipped from V and 2 bases from J, the junction kept 16 bases outside the gene matches. The CDR3 covers 19 residues. The CDR3 is CASSLGQGALPLTNEKLFF. DNA of the CDR3: TGTGCCAGTAGTCTGGGGCAGGGGGCTCTTCCCTTGACTAATGAAAAACTGTTTTTT. Full variable domain (remainder filled in from reference TRBV19 and TRBJ1-4): DGGITQSPKYLFRKEGQNVTLSCEQNLNHDAMYWYRQDPGQGLRLIYYSQIVNDFQKGDIAEGYSVSREKKESFPLTVTSAQKNPTAFYLCASSLGQGALPLTNEKLFFGSGTQLSVL.